These T cell receptor beta chains were read from a single sample in a study of glioma-infiltrating T cells. Via MiXCR, TCRdb re-called the multiplex PCR reads, giving one row per CDR3 protein. Of roughly 100,000 distinct CDR3 sequences in the sample, less than 30% were seen once. The specimen was glioma tissue, nonneoplastic brain tissue, or PBMCs (not recorded which). Receptors were obtained from a human donor with low-grade glioma or glioblastoma, undergoing nonglioma brain surgery, or in good health (not recorded which). CDR3s include the opening cysteine and the closing phenylalanine or tryptophan.

V: TRBV20-1; CDR3: CSARGTRAVDTQYF
V: TRBV20-1; CDR3: CSARSTTGRGYEQYF
V: TRBV2; CDR3: CASTLRPETQYF
V: TRBV6-1; CDR3: CASTEVLALNNEQFF
V: TRBV18; CDR3: CASSPSDHEQFF
V: TRBV7-9; CDR3: CASSLAANQPQHF
V: TRBV7-9; CDR3: CASNSELGNEQFF
V: TRBV3-1; CDR3: CASSHGQGRFF
V: TRBV7-2; CDR3: CASSERLRSEKLFF
V: TRBV4-2; CDR3: CASSRTVQGRDTEAFF
V: TRBV10-3; CDR3: CAISERPDTEAFF
V: TRBV16; CDR3: CASSQSGLRPQHF
V: TRBV19; CDR3: CASQRTGAGETQYF
V: TRBV7-2; CDR3: CASSLWETTYEQYF
V: TRBV11-2; CDR3: CASSRRGGLYGYTF
V: TRBV7-2; CDR3: CASSLGAQGPKTQYF
V: TRBV5-8; CDR3: CASSLMAGGLQETQYF
V: TRBV19; CDR3: CASSTPKLAGGESDEQFF
V: TRBV5-1; CDR3: CASSLRGDYTEAFF
V: TRBV7-6; CDR3: CASSLGCTGRQGNNQPQHF
V: TRBV27; CDR3: CASSLTSSGANVLTF
V: TRBV7-4; CDR3: CASSLGTGYQPQHF
V: TRBV7-9; CDR3: CASSLTPDTEAFF
V: TRBV6-1; CDR3: CASNKNRNDGYTF
V: TRBV7-9; CDR3: CASSQQGSQPQHF
V: TRBV18; CDR3: CASSPQASETQYF
V: TRBV6-2/TRBV6-3; CDR3: CASSYEGTGDYGYTF
V: TRBV6-8; CDR3: CAGSSTRPVYNEQFF
V: TRBV20-1; CDR3: CSARAPGRNEQFF
V: TRBV6-1; CDR3: CASLHPSMNTEAFF
V: TRBV6-1; CDR3: CASSLYFNYGYTF
V: TRBV11-2; CDR3: CASSSQGDYNSPLHF
V: TRBV24-1; CDR3: CATSDLHRRIWF
V: TRBV5-4; CDR3: CASSWEGLNTEAFF
V: TRBV29-1; CDR3: CSATGVTNEKLFF
V: TRBV19; CDR3: CASSSTKRDTQYF
V: TRBV7-3; CDR3: CAKPVFSEQYF
V: TRBV7-8; CDR3: CASSLNLGGRGSYNEQFF
V: TRBV18; CDR3: CASSPGTGGFPPQHF
V: TRBV6-1; CDR3: CASSEERKAKSTDTQYF
V: TRBV19; CDR3: CASSLRTSGGAESYNEQFF